Listed here are 9 T cell receptor beta chains from one sample, sequenced in a study of T-cell memory formation after mild COVID-19. Each CDR3 protein gets one entry after TCRdb re-called the 5' RACE reads with MiXCR. The data hold 75,000 to 95,000 distinct CDR3 sequences, with about 13% observed a single time. The sequenced sample consisted of PBMCs or a T cell subset sorted from them (not recorded which). These receptors came from an adult woman who had mild COVID-19 (a few samples of this study predate the infection). Cell type and time point are not known.

The rearrangement joins TRBV6-2 or TRBV6-3 to TRBJ2-7; maybe TRBD1 (6 bases). Trimming stripped 6 bases from V and 4 bases from J, with 13 bases between. Germline values: CDR1 MNHEY, CDR2 SVGEGT. The CDR3 length is 13 residues. This CDR3 is CASSTDRRYEQYF. The CDR3 nucleotides read TGTGCCAGCAGCACGGACAGAAGGTACGAGCAGTACTTC.

In its sample, this clonotype was seen a few times. In nucleotides, the CDR3 is TGCGCCAGCAGCTTATTAGCGGAGGCCTTGGACGAGCAGTACTTC. Translated: CASSLLAEALDEQYF. V is TRBV5-1 and J is TRBJ2-7; D perhaps matches TRBD2 (6 bases). With 2 bases removed from V and 5 bases from J, the gap between germline ends came to 17 bases. The CDR3 totals 15 residues. Germline CDR1 SGHRS, CDR2 YFSETQ.

The CDR3 DNA reads as TGTGCCAGCAGCTGGGTTACTAGCGGGAGTTCCTACGAGCAGTACTTC. Amino acids: CASSWVTSGSSYEQYF. J is TRBJ2-7 and V is TRBV11-2; 11 positions match TRBD2. Germline values: CDR1 SGHAT, CDR2 FQNNGV. Trimming at V came to 4 bases and at J to 1 base, leaving 6 bases not matched to a gene. The CDR3 loop spans 16 amino acids.

This clonotype was detected many times. V is TRBV5-8 and J is TRBJ2-1; D is perhaps TRBD2 (6 bases). With 0 bases removed from V and 8 bases from J, the gap between germline ends came to 15 bases. Germline V lookup: CDR1 SGHTS, CDR2 YDEGEE. The CDR3 loop spans 15 amino acids. The DNA for the CDR3 is TGTGCCAGCAGCTTGGGGACTACCTCTCCGGATGAGCAGTTCTTC. The encoded protein is CASSLGTTSPDEQFF.

The V gene is TRBV7-2, the J gene TRBJ2-1, with D possibly being TRBD2 (6 bases). This CDR3 is built from 15 residues. The germline V and J ends were trimmed by 2 bases and 4 bases, with 12 bases remaining between them. Germline CDR1 is SGHTA and CDR2 is FQGNSA. The CDR3 bases are TGTGCCAGCAGCTTAATGCACGGGACTTACAATGAGCAGTTCTTC. Its translation is CASSLMHGTYNEQFF.

The chain links TRBV9 to TRBJ2-1, with 7 nucleotides matching TRBD1. With 3 bases clipped from V and 0 bases from J, the junction kept 9 bases outside the gene matches. The CDR3 covers 17 residues. CDR1 and CDR2 from the germline V gene are SGDLS and YYNGEE. This CDR3 reads CASSATGYPSSYNEQFF. CDR3 nucleotides: TGTGCCAGCAGCGCGACAGGGTACCCCAGCTCCTACAATGAGCAGTTCTTC.

This clonotype was picked up a small number of times. The chain carries TRBV5-6 and TRBJ2-4; D remains unclear. The germline V and J ends were trimmed by 4 bases and 0 bases, with 14 bases remaining between them. There are 16 residues in the CDR3. Per the germline V gene, CDR1 is SGHDT and CDR2 is YYEEEE. The CDR3 bases are TGTGCCAGCAGCGAAATGTTCGGTGGAGCCAAAAACATTCAGTACTTC. It specifies CASSEMFGGAKNIQYF.

The chain joins TRBV4-3 to TRBJ2-1; 7 positions agree with TRBD1. Per germline, CDR1 LGHNA and CDR2 YSLEER. The length of the CDR3 is 16 residues. V trimming: 1 base; J trimming: 5 bases; junction bases outside the gene matches: 8. CDR3 bases: TGCGCCAGCAGCCAAGGGCCGGGACAGCGCCACAATGAGCAGTTCTTC. Translating it yields CASSQGPGQRHNEQFF.

The V gene is TRBV12-3 or TRBV12-4, the J gene TRBJ2-3, with D possibly being TRBD1 (6 bases). The CDR3 is made up of 12 amino acids. V gave up 9 bases and J gave up 4 bases, with 11 bases separating them. The CDR3 DNA reads TGTGCCAGTCGCGAGGGGGCAGATACGCAGTATTTT. Translated: CASREGADTQYF.